This TCR beta chain is drawn from a study of T cell responses to AZD1222 COVID-19 vaccine. Trimming removed 4 bases at V and 4 bases at J, with 11 bases between. The CDR3 is 13 residues long. Germline V lookup: CDR1 SGHDN, CDR2 FVKESK. Sequenced by immunoSEQ multiplex PCR; TCRdb stores in-frame clones only, minus some. The repertoire holds just over 70,000 clones, with roughly 85% as singletons. The sequence derives from an adult in good health. The chain recombines TRBV14 with TRBJ2-7; D might be TRBD1 or TRBD2, each matching 5 bases. Here the sequenced sample was peripheral blood, taken on day 0 of AZD1222 vaccination. The CDR3 DNA is TGTGCCAGCAGCCCTGGGACCAGGTACGAGCAGTACTTC. The encoded protein is CASSPGTRYEQYF.